Below, 11 T cell receptor beta chains from the same sample are listed, as sequenced in a study of T cell responses to AZD1222 COVID-19 vaccine. Repertoires were generated with immunoSEQ multiplex PCR, while TCRdb's copy carries only in-frame clones and drops some. The sample carries 200,000 to 250,000 clones, approximately 94% recorded once. The sample consisted of peripheral blood, taken 28 days after the second dose of the MenACWY control vaccine. The source is an adult who received the MenACWY meningococcal vaccine as a control.

The gene calls are TRBV4-2 and TRBJ2-1; TRBD2 agrees at 7 bases. J gave up 6 bases and V 0 bases, and 5 bases lay outside the gene matches. Per germline, CDR1 LGHNA and CDR2 YNFKEQ. The CDR3 runs 15 residues. CDR3 residues: CASSQETGGSNEQFF. The CDR3 nucleotides are TGTGCCAGCAGCCAAGAAACCGGGGGGAGCAATGAGCAGTTCTTC.

This chain uses TRBV11-2 with TRBJ1-2, with D unclear. The CDR3 has 14 amino acids. The germline V and J ends were trimmed by 2 bases and 8 bases, with 15 bases remaining between them. Germline CDR1 is SGHAT and CDR2 is FQNNGV. CDR3 nucleotide sequence: TGTGCCAGCAGCTTACTTGGAGGGAGGGAGGGCTACACCTTC. This gives the protein CASSLLGGREGYTF.

The V gene is TRBV7-9, the J gene TRBJ2-5, with D perhaps assigned TRBD1 or TRBD2 (5 bases each). CDR3 length equals 15 residues. Trimming shortened V by 5 bases and J by 0 bases, and 13 bases separated the two germline ends. Germline assignment: CDR1 SEHNR and CDR2 FQNEAQ (reference sequence). CDR3 nucleotides: TGTGCCAGCAGCCCCGGGACCGATTACCAAGAGACCCAGTACTTC. Residues: CASSPGTDYQETQYF.

The rearrangement links TRBV7-9 to TRBJ2-7, with 7 bases that match TRBD2. The V and J ends lost 2 bases and 6 bases, in that order; junction bases with no gene match: 10. Germline-derived CDR1 and CDR2 are SEHNR and FQNEAQ (reference sequence). The CDR3 has 15 residues. Here the CDR3 DNA reads TGTGCCAGCAGCTTAACCACTAGCGTAGCGGGCGAGCAGTACTTC. It is translated as CASSLTTSVAGEQYF. Filled out from reference TRBV7-9 and TRBJ2-7, the complete variable domain reads DTGVSQNPRHKITKRGQNVTFRCDPISEHNRLYWYRQTLGQGPEFLTYFQNEAQLEKSRLLSDRFSAERPKGSFSTLEIQRTEQGDSAMYLCASSLTTSVAGEQYFGPGTRLTVT.

This chain connects TRBV6-5 to TRBJ1-2; D is perhaps TRBD1 (5 bases). The CDR3 runs 15 residues. Trimming shortened V by 6 bases and J by 4 bases, and 18 bases separated the two germline ends. Germline CDR1 and CDR2: MNHEY and SVGAGI. CDR3 protein: CASSHPGPTSYGYTF. DNA for the CDR3: TGTGCCAGCAGCCACCCAGGGCCCACCAGCTATGGCTACACCTTC.

This chain uses TRBV7-3 with TRBJ1-3, with unresolved D. Trimming removed 2 bases from V and 2 bases from J, with 4 bases in between. Germline CDR1 and CDR2: SGHTA and FQGTGA. CDR3 length equals 13 residues. The CDR3 sequence: CASSLGTGNTIYF. CDR3 bases: TGTGCCAGCAGCTTAGGGACTGGAAACACCATATATTTT.

This chain links TRBV28 with TRBJ2-7; 11 bases map to TRBD2. The CDR3 covers 15 residues. From germline, CDR1 is MDHEN and CDR2 SYDVKM. V was clipped by 6 bases and J by 0 bases; unmatched bases: 4. The CDR3 protein is CASSLAGGISYEQYF. CDR3 DNA sequence: TGTGCCAGCAGCCTAGCGGGAGGAATCTCCTACGAGCAGTACTTC.

J is TRBJ1-1 and V is TRBV11-2; TRBD1 agrees at 8 bases. CDR1 and CDR2 (germline): SGHAT, FQNNGV. V trimming: 4 bases; J trimming: 5 bases; junction bases outside the gene matches: 3. This CDR3 is built from 13 residues. The CDR3 reads CASSYRTGTEAFF. Written as DNA, the CDR3 is TGTGCCAGCAGCTATCGGACAGGGACTGAAGCTTTCTTT.

V is TRBV6-1 and J is TRBJ2-7; D gene unclear. The germline V gene has CDR1 MNHNS and CDR2 SASEGT. The CDR3 consists of 14 residues. V was pared by 2 bases and J by 2 bases, with 10 bases between. The CDR3, as DNA: TGTGCCAGCAGTGAATTTGACCCCGCCTACGAGCAGTACTTC. Protein product: CASSEFDPAYEQYF.

V gene TRBV6-5 combines with J gene TRBJ2-1, with D perhaps being TRBD1 or TRBD2 (5 bases each). Germline V CDR1 and CDR2: MNHEY, SVGAGI. CDR3 length equals 15 residues. V was shortened by 7 bases and J by 5 bases, with 18 bases between the two germline ends. CDR3 amino acids: CASIPELGVNNEQFF. In nucleotides, the CDR3 is TGTGCCAGCATCCCGGAATTGGGGGTAAACAATGAGCAGTTCTTC.

The V and J genes are TRBV18 and TRBJ2-1; TRBD2 matches at 13 bases. Germline CDR1 KGHSH, CDR2 LQKENI. V lost 3 bases to trimming and J lost 8 bases; unmatched junction nucleotides: 7. CDR3 length: 16 residues. CDR3 in amino acids: CASSPTGTSGDDEQFF. The CDR3 DNA is TGTGCCAGCTCACCCACCGGGACTAGCGGGGACGATGAGCAGTTCTTC. The variable domain in full, completed from reference TRBV18 and TRBJ2-1, reads NAGVMQNPRHLVRRRGQEARLRCSPMKGHSHVYWYRQLPEEGLKFMVYLQKENIIDESGMPKERFSAEFPKEGPSILRIQQVVRGDSAAYFCASSPTGTSGDDEQFFGPGTRLTVL.